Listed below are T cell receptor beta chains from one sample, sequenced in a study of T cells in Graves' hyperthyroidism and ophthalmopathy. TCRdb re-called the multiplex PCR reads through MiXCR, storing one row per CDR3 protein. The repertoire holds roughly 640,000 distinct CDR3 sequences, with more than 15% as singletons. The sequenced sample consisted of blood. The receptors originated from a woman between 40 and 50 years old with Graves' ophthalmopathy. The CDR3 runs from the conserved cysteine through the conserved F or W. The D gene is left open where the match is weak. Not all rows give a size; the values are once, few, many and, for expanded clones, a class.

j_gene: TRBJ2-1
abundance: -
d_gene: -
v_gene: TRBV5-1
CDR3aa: CASSLGRAWHEQFF
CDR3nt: TGCGCCAGCAGCTTGGGTAGGGCTTGGCATGAGCAGTTCTTC

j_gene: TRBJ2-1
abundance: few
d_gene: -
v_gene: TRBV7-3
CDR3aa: CASSSNPLSLPDEQFF
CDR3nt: TGTGCCAGTTCCTCGAACCCCCTCAGCCTTCCGGATGAGCAGTTCTTC

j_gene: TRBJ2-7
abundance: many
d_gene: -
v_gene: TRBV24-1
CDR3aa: CATSPRGNSYEQYF
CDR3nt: TGTGCCACCTCTCCTCGGGGCAATTCCTACGAGCAGTACTTC

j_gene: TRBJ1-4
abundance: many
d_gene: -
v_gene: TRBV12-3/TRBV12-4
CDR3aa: CASSWGEKLFF
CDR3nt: TGTGCCAGCAGTTGGGGGGAAAAACTGTTTTTT

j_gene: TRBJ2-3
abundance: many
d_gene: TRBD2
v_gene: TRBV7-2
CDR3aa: CASSFLSGRAEDTQYF
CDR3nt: TGTGCCAGCAGCTTTTTGAGCGGGAGGGCGGAAGATACGCAGTATTTT

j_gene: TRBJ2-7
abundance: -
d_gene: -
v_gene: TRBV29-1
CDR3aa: CSVALSSYEQYF
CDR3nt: TGCAGCGTTGCCCTGAGCTCCTACGAGCAGTACTTC

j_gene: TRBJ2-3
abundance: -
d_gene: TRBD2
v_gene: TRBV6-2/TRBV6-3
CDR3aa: CASSPSGGGPDTQYF
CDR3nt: TGTGCCAGCAGTCCAAGCGGGGGGGGGCCAGATACGCAGTATTTT

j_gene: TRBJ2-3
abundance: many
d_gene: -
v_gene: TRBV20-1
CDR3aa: CSATPGNTDTQYF
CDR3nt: TGCAGTGCTACCCCGGGAAACACAGATACGCAGTATTTT

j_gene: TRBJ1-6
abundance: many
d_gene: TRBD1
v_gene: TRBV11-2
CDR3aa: CASSLGGQLDLLRPPLHF
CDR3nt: TGTGCCAGCAGCTTAGGGGGACAGCTCGATCTGCTTCGCCCACCCCTCCACTTT

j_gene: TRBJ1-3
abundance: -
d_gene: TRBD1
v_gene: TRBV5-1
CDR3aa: CASSLSGTAGNTIYF
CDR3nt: TGCGCCAGCAGCTTGTCCGGGACAGCTGGAAACACCATATATTTT

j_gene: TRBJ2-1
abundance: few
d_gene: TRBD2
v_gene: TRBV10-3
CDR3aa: CAISGLSGSSYNEQFF
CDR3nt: TGTGCCATCAGTGGACTTAGCGGGAGCTCCTACAATGAGCAGTTCTTC

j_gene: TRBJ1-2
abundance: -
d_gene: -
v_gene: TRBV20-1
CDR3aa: CSARDQTDYGYTF
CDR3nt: TGCAGTGCTAGAGATCAGACGGATTATGGCTACACCTTC

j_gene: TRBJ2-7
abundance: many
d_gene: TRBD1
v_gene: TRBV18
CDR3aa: CASSPLGQRSEQYF
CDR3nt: TGTGCCAGCTCACCGCTGGGACAGAGGTCCGAGCAGTACTTC

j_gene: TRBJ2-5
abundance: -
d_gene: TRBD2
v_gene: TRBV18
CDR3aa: CASSTLAGGTQETQYF
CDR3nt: TGTGCCAGCTCGACACTAGCGGGGGGGACTCAAGAGACCCAGTACTTC

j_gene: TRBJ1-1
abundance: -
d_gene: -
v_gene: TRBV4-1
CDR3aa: CASSQDNSRDTEAFF
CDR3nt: TGTGCCAGCAGCCAAGATAACAGTAGGGACACTGAAGCTTTCTTT

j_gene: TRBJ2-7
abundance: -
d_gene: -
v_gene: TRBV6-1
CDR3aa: CASSVAGTYEQYF
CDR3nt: TGTGCCAGCAGTGTTGCAGGAACCTACGAGCAGTACTTC

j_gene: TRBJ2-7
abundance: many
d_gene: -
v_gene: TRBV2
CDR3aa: CASSLSRAEQYF
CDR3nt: TGTGCCAGCAGCCTGTCCAGGGCCGAGCAGTACTTC

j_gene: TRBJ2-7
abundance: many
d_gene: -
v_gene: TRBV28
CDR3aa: CASNAPGLATYEQYF
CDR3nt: TGTGCCAGCAACGCCCCCGGTCTAGCGACCTACGAGCAGTACTTC

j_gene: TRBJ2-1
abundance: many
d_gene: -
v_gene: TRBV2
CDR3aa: CASNGGGANNEQFF
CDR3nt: TGTGCCAGCAACGGAGGGGGCGCAAACAATGAGCAGTTCTTC

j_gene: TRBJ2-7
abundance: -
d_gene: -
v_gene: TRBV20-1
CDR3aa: CSASGTFSYEQYF
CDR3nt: TGCAGTGCTAGCGGGACTTTCTCCTACGAGCAGTACTTC

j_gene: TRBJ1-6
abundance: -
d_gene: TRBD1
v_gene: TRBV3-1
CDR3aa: CASSQGTGGAGAEDSPLHF
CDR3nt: TGTGCCAGCAGCCAAGGGACAGGGGGCGCCGGGGCAGAGGATTCACCCCTCCACTTT

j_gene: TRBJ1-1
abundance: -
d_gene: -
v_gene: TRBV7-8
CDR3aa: CASSLPPKTGAFF
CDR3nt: TGTGCCAGCAGCCTACCCCCCAAAACGGGAGCTTTCTTT

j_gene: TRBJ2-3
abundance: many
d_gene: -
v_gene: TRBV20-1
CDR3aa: CSARVRRPTDTQYF
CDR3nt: TGCAGTGCTAGAGTGAGGAGGCCCACAGATACGCAGTATTTT

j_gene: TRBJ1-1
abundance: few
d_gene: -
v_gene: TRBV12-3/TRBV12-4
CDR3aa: CASSFTVSAAEAFF
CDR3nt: TGTGCCAGCAGTTTCACGGTCTCGGCCGCTGAAGCTTTCTTT

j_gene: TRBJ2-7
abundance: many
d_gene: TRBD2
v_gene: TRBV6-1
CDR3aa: CATLGGGTYEQYF
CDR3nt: TGTGCCACCTTAGGCGGGGGGACCTACGAGCAGTACTTC

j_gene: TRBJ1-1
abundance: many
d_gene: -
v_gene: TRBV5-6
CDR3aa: CASSLAAGYVTEAFF
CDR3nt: TGTGCCAGCAGCTTGGCTGCAGGATACGTCACTGAAGCTTTCTTT

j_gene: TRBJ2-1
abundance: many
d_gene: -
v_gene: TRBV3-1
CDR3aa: CASSQDQWQAYNEQFF
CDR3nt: TGTGCCAGCAGCCAAGATCAGTGGCAGGCGTACAATGAGCAGTTCTTC

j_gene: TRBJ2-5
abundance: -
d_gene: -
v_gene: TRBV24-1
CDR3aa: CATSLRGGPETQYF
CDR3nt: TGTGCCACCAGTCTTCGGGGCGGACCAGAGACCCAGTACTTC

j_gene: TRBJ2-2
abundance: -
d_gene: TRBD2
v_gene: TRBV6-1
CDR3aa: CASSNRAGGGTGELFF
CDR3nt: TGTGCCAGCAGCAACCGAGCGGGAGGAGGCACCGGGGAGCTGTTTTTT

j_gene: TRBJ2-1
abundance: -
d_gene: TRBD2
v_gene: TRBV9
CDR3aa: CASSVATGGPYNEQFF
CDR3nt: TGTGCCAGCAGCGTAGCTACGGGGGGGCCCTACAATGAGCAGTTCTTC

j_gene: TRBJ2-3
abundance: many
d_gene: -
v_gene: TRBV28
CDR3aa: CASSSPPSGADTQYF
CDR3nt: TGTGCCAGCAGTTCGCCCCCCTCGGGAGCAGATACGCAGTATTTT

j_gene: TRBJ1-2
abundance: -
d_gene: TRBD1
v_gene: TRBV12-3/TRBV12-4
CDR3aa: CASSFGTAIYGYTF
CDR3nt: TGTGCCAGCAGTTTCGGGACAGCCATTTATGGCTACACCTTC

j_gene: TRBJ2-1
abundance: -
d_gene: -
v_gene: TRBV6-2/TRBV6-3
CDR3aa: CASSMASEQFF
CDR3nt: TGTGCCAGCAGTATGGCGAGTGAGCAGTTCTTC

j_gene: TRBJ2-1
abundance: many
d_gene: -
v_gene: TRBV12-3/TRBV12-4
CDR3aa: CASNLGRNEQFF
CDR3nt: TGTGCCAGCAATCTAGGGCGAAATGAGCAGTTCTTC

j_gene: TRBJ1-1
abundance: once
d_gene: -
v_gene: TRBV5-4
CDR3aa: CASSLVGGYAEAFF
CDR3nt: TGTGCCAGCAGCTTGGTGGGGGGTTACGCTGAAGCTTTCTTT

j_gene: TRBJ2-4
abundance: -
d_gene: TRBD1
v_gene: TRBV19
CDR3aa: CASTGTGGSTKNIQYF
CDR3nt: TGTGCCAGTACCGGGACAGGGGGTTCAACCAAAAACATTCAGTACTTC

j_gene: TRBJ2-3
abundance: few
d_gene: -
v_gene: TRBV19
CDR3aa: CASTPRRRGASTDTQYF
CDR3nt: TGTGCCAGTACCCCCCGCAGGCGGGGCGCGAGCACAGATACGCAGTATTTT

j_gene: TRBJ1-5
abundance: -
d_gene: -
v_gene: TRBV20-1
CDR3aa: CSARPRGKAYQPQHF
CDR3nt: TGCAGTGCTCGACCACGGGGCAAAGCGTACCAGCCCCAGCATTTT

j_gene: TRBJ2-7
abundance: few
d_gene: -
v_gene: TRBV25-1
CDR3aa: CASSDARRRVYEQYF
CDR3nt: TGTGCCAGCAGTGATGCCCGGAGGAGGGTCTACGAGCAGTACTTC

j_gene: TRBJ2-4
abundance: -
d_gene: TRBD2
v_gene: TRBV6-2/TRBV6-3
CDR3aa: CASSSWTRGLAKNIQYF
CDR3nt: TGTGCCAGCAGTTCCTGGACTAGGGGACTAGCCAAAAACATTCAGTACTTC

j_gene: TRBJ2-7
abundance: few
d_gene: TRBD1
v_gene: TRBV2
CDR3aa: CASSSSGTGGEQYF
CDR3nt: TGTGCCAGCAGTTCTTCCGGGACAGGGGGCGAGCAGTACTTC